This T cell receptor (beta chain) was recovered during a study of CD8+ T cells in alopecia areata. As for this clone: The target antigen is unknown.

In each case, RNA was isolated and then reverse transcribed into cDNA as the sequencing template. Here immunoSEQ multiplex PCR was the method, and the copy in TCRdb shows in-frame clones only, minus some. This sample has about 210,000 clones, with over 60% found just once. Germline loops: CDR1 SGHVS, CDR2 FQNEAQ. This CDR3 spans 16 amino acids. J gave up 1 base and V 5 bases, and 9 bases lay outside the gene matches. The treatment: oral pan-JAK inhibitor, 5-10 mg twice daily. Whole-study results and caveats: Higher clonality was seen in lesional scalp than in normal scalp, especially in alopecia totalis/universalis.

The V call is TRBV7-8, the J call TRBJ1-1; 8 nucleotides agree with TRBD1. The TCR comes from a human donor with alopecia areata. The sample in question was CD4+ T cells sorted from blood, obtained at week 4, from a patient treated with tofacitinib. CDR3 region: CASSQSRQGRNTEAFF. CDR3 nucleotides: TGTGCCAGCAGCCAATCCAGACAGGGGCGGAACACTGAAGCTTTCTTT. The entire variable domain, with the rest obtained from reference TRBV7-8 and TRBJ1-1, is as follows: GAGVSQSPRYKVAKRGQDVALRCDPISGHVSLFWYQQALGQGPEFLTYFQNEAQLDKSGLPSDRFFAERPEGSVSTLKIQRTQQEDSAVYLCASSQSRQGRNTEAFFGQGTRLTVV.